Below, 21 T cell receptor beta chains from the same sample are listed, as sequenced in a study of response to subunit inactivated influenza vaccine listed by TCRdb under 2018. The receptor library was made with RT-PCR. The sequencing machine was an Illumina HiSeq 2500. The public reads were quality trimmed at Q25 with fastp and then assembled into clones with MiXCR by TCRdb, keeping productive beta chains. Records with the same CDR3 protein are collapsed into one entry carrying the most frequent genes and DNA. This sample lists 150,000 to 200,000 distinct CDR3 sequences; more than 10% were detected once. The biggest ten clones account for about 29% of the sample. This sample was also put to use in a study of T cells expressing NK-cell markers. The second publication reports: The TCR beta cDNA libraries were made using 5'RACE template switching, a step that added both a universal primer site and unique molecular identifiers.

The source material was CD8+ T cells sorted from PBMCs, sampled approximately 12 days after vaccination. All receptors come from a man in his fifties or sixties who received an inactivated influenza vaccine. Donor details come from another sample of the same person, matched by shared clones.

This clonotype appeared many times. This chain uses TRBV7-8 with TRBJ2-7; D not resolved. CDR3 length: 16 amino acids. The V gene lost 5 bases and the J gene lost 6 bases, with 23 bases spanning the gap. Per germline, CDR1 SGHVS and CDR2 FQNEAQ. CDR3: CASSPNPGALYLEQYF. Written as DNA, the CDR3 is TGTGCCAGCAGCCCGAATCCCGGAGCGCTTTACCTCGAGCAGTACTTC.

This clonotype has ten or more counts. Here the CDR3 reads CSARIRGYEQYF. The CDR3 bases are TGCAGTGCTCGAATTAGAGGGTACGAGCAGTACTTC. J is TRBJ2-7 and V is TRBV20-1; TRBD2 is a possible D gene (5 bases). Trimming removed 5 bases at V and 4 bases at J, with 12 bases between. The germline gives CDR1 DFQATT, CDR2 SNEGSKA (reference sequence). The CDR3 is 12 residues long.

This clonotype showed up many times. CDR3 protein: CASSPGTGGNTEAFF. The DNA for the CDR3 is TGTGCCAGCAGCCCCGGGACAGGGGGAAACACTGAAGCTTTCTTT. V is TRBV6-1 and J is TRBJ1-1; 11 bases align to TRBD1. CDR3 size: 15 residues. With 6 bases clipped from V and 2 bases from J, the junction kept 5 bases outside the gene matches. Germline assignment: CDR1 MNHNS and CDR2 SASEGT.

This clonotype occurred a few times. The CDR3 nucleotides are TGCGCCAGCAGCCAAGTGGGTATAGAGTTGACAGGGAGTTATGGCTACACCTTC. The encoded protein is CASSQVGIELTGSYGYTF. The rearrangement links TRBV4-1 to TRBJ1-2; 7 bases map to TRBD1. CDR3 length equals 18 residues. The germline CDR1 and CDR2 sequences are MGHRA and YSYEKL. V was pared by 1 base and J by 5 bases, with 16 bases of the junction left unmatched.

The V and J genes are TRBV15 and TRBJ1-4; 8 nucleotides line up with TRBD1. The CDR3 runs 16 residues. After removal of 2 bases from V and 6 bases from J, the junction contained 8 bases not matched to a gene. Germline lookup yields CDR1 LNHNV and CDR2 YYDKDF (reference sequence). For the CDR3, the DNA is TGTGCCACCAGCAGACCAAGACAGGGGTTAGATGAAAAACTGTTTTTT. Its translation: CATSRPRQGLDEKLFF.

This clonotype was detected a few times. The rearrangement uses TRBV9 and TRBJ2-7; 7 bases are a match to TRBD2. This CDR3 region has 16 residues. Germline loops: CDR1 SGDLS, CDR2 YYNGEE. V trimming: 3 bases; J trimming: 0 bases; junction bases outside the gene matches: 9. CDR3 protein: CASSAGGSPSSYEQYF. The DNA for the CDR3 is TGTGCCAGCAGCGCGGGGGGTAGTCCGAGCTCCTACGAGCAGTACTTC. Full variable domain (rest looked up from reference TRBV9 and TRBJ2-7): DSGVTQTPKHLITATGQRVTLRCSPRSGDLSVYWYQQSLDQGLQFLIQYYNGEERAKGNILERFSAQQFPDLHSELNLSSLELGDSALYFCASSAGGSPSSYEQYFGPGTRLTVT.

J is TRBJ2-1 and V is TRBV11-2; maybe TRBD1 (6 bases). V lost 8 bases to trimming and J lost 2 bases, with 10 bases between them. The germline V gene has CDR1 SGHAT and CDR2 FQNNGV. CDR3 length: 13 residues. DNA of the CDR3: TGTGCCAGCCGGGACATCACCTACAATGAGCAGTTCTTC. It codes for CASRDITYNEQFF.

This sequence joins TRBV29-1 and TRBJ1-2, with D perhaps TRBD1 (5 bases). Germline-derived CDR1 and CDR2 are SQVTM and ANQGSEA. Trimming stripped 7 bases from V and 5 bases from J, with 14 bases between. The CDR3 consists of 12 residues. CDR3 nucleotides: TGCAGCGACTCCGGGACCCAATATGGCTACACCTTC. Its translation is CSDSGTQYGYTF.

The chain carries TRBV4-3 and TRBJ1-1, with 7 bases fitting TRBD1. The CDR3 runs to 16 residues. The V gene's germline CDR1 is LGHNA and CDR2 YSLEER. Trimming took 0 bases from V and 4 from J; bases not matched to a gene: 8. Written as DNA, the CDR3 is TGCGCCAGCAGCCAAGATCGTAGTCGACAGGGCACTGAAGCTTTCTTT. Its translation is CASSQDRSRQGTEAFF.

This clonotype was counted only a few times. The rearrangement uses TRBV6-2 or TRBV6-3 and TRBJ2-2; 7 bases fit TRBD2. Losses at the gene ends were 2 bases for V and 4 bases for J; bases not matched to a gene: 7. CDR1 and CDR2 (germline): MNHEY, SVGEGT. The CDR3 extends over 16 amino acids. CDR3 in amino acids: CASSYPAGPLTGELFF. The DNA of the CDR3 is TGTGCCAGCAGTTACCCAGCGGGACCCCTCACCGGGGAGCTGTTTTTT.

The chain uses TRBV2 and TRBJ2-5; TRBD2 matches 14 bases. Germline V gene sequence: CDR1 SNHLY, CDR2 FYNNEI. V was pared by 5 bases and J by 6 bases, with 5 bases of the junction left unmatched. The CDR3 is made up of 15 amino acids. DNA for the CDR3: TGTGCCAGCAGTCCCGGGACTAGCGGGAGACAGACCCAGTACTTC. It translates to CASSPGTSGRQTQYF.

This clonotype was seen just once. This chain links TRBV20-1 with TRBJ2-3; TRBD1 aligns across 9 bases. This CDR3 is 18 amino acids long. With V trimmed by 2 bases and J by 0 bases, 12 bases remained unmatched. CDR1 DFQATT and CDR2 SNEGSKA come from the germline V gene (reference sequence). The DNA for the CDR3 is TGCAGTGCTAGATTTCCCGGGACAGGGACCTCTAGCACAGATACGCAGTATTTT. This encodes CSARFPGTGTSSTDTQYF.

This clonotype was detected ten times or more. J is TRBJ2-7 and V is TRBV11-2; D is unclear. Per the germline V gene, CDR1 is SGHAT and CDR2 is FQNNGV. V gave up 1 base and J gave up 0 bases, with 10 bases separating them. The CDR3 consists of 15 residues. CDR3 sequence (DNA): TGTGCCAGCAGCTTAGGGTACGATAGCTCCTACGAGCAGTACTTC. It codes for CASSLGYDSSYEQYF.

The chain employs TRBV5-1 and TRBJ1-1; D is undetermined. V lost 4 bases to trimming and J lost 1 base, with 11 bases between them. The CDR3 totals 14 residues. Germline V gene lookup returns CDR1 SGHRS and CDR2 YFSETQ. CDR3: CASSKDDWNTEAFF. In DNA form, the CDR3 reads TGCGCCAGCAGCAAGGACGATTGGAACACTGAAGCTTTCTTT.

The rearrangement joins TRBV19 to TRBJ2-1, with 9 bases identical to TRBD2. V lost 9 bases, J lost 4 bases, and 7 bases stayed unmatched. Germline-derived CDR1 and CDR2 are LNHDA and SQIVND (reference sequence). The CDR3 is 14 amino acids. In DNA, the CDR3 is TGTGCCAGCCGGGAGGGACTAGCTTACAATGAGCAGTTCTTC. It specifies CASREGLAYNEQFF.

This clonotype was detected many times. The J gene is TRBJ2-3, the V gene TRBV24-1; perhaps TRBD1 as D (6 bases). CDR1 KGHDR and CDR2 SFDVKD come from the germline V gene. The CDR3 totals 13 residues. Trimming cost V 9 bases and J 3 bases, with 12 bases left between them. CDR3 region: CATQGHYTDTQYF. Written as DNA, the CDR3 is TGTGCCACCCAGGGACACTATACAGATACGCAGTATTTT.

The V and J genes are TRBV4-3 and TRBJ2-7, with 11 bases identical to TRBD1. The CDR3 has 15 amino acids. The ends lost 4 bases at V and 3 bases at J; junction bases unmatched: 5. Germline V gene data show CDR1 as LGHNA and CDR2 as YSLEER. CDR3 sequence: CASSRGTGGLYEQYF. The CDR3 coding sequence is TGCGCCAGCAGCCGAGGGACAGGGGGACTCTACGAGCAGTACTTC.

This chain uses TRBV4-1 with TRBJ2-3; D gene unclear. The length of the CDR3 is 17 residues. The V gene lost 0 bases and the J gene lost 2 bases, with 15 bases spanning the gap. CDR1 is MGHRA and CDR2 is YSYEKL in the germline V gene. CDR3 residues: CASSQEGRDTYTDTQYF. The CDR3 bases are TGCGCCAGCAGCCAAGAAGGTCGAGACACCTACACAGATACGCAGTATTTT.

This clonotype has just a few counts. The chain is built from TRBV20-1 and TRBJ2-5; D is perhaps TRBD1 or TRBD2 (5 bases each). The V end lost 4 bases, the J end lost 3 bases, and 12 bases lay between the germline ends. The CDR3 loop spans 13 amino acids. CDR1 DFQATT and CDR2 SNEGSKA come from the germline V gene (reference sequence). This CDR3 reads CSATPGPEETQYF. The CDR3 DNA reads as TGCAGTGCTACCCCGGGACCCGAAGAGACCCAGTACTTC.

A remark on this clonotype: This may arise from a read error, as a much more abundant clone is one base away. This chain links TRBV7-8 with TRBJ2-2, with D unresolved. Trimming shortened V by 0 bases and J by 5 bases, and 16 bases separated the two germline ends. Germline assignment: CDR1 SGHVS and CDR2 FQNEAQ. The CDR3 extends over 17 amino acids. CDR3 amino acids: CASSLAGPGYPTGELFF. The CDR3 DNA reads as TGTGCCAGCAGCTTAGCCGGCCCCGGTTATCCGACCGGGGAGCTGTTTTTT.

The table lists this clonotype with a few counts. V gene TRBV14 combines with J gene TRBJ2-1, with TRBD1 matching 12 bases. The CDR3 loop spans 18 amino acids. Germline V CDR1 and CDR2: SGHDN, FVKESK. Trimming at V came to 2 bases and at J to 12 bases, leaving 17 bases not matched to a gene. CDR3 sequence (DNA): TGTGCCAGCAGCCAAAAGGGGTACCGGGACAGGGGGCTTGAAGGGCAGTTCTTC. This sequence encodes CASSQKGYRDRGLEGQFF.